This T cell receptor (beta chain) stems from a study of blood T cell repertoires in COVID-19 (dated by TCRdb to about 2020). Regarding the complete study: Samples covering the acute and convalescent phases of COVID-19 were provided by collaborators in the United States, Italy and Spain. The material from the prospective study consisted of cDNA or gDNA derived from T cells, B-cell-depleted T cells, or PBMCs. Deeply sampled blood TCRbeta repertoires from subjects exposed to, actively infected with, or recovered from COVID-19 were included in the dataset. The repertoires were made available in a free public database intended to serve as a resource for research on the immune response to SARS-CoV-2. The samples were drawn from two sources: the first 160 participants of the ongoing ImmuneRACE study, and fewer than 1,500 subjects contributed by 6 global collaborators. Nearly every sample came with metadata listing a de-identified subject ID, COVID-19 status, age in years and sex. HLA class I and class II types, where available, came from metadata supplied by the sample provider rather than from assay-based typing.

Collaborating institutions collected whole blood in K2EDTA tubes following their own protocols. For TCRbeta analysis, collaborator samples were shipped as frozen whole blood, as isolated PBMCs, or as DNA extracted from either sample type. TCRbeta CDR3 regions were amplified from genomic DNA using the immunoSEQ Assay, a bias-controlled multiplex PCR. The authors processed their data as follows. The number of nucleated cells in each sample was estimated from the amplification of reference gene primers within the assay. Sequence reads were collapsed and filtered to measure the absolute abundance of every unique TCRbeta CDR3 rearrangement. For each sample, productive Simpson clonality was calculated by taking the square root of Simpson's diversity index across productive rearrangements. TCRdb carries this immuneACCESS record with in-frame sequences only. Its versions omit some clonotypes, under half of them owing to an unresolved V gene in the studies checked, with the rest unexplained. The V and J calls and clone size are taken from that table; D and trimming were inferred from the DNA. This sample comprises 250,000 to 300,000 clones, approximately 91% of them detected only once. The ten largest clones represent roughly 0.8% of the sample.

From its cysteine to its phenylalanine, the CDR3 spans 15 amino acids. Only the CDR3 region is kept as DNA, spanning 45 bases read in frame from base 1. The germline V gene specifies SNHLY as CDR1 and FYNNEI as CDR2. V is cut by 4 bases and J by 3 bases, and the space between the germline ends is 16 bases. Worth noting for this clone: Its specific antigen is unknown. One base away there is no much larger clone; base qualities are not given.

Study-level results and caveats: The amount of clinical and demographic metadata varied by source and participant and was provided uncurated.

Sequenced material: peripheral blood. The chain is assembled from TRBV2 and TRBJ2-7; TRBD1 could be the D gene, as 7 bases match. The TCR was taken from a young woman with acute or convalescent COVID-19. The CDR3 region: CASSARGGGFYEQYF. The DNA sequence is as follows: TGTGCCAGCAGTGCTCGCGGAGGGGGCTTCTACGAGCAGTACTTC.